The present TCR beta chain was sequenced within a study of T cell repertoires in cytomegalovirus infection (dated by TCRdb to between 2018 and 2021). About the full investigation: Peptide stimulations targeted recently identified HLA-C-restricted CMV epitopes, whose presentation resists viral immunomodulation, together with well-studied HLA-B-restricted epitopes. Because public TCR beta signatures pointed to carriage of CMV infection together with the matching HLA type, the HLA type of each donor mattered for the analysis. Study-wide findings and limitations: In the ex vivo response, HLA-C-restricted CMV-specific TCR beta clonotypes were dominant, and in two of eight donors the single most frequent clonotype came from this HLA-C-restricted group. In both this cohort and an independent roughly 330-donor cohort, the cumulative frequency of public TCR beta family members distinguished carriers of CMV infection plus the relevant HLA type.

The reads were generated on an Illumina HiSeq 1500. The public sequencing data were trimmed at Q25 with fastp and processed into clonotypes with MiXCR by TCRdb, which kept only in-frame beta chains. Each record represents a unique CDR3 protein, reported with the most common genes and DNA among its rows. This sample comprises around 800,000 distinct CDR3 sequences, about 33% of them detected only once. Approximately 13% of the sample is held by the ten biggest clonotypes. The cysteine opens and the phenylalanine closes a CDR3 of 11 amino acids. The read is trimmed to its CDR3 DNA, 33 bases read in frame from base 1. The germline V gene specifies SQVTM as CDR1 and ANQGSEA as CDR2. In the paper's terms, the treatment or condition label means: in vitro stimulation with specific CMV peptide epitopes to enrich CMV-specific T cells. This clonotype was counted only a few times. The target of this receptor is not known. The junction departs from the called germline gene at one end, perhaps through a read error.

The receptor was isolated from a human donor in good health (CMV status not recorded). Some clones in this sample may be carry-over from other donors' samples. This specimen was cultured CD8+ T cells from PBMCs, taken from culture after CMV antigen stimulation. The rearranged chain carries TRBV29-1 and TRBJ2-3, and 7 junction bases match TRBD1. The CDR3 protein is CSLDRADTQYF. The DNA sequence reads TGCAGCCTTGACAGGGCAGATACGCAGTATTTT.